The text below deals with one TCR beta chain. Losses at the gene ends were 3 bases for V and 5 bases for J; bases not matched to a gene: 5. The CDR3 is 15 amino acids. CDR1 is LNHDA and CDR2 is SQIVND in the germline V gene (reference sequence). The sample belongs to a study of T cell changes during pregnancy in multiple sclerosis. Clones were read by immunoSEQ multiplex PCR, and TCRdb kept only the in-frame ones, dropping some. Of 95,000 to 100,000 clones listed, approximately 91% were seen once; the top ten hold about 2.9%. The sequences come from peripheral blood, collected in the second trimester of pregnancy. The receptor was derived from a female donor with multiple sclerosis, enrolled in a pregnancy study. The rearrangement joins TRBV19 to TRBJ2-3, with 10 nucleotides matching TRBD2. Written as DNA, the CDR3 is TGTGCCAGTAGTATTTTAGCGGGAGGTCAAGATACGCAGTATTTT. Its protein is CASSILAGGQDTQYF.